A selection of T cell receptor beta chains follows, all from one sample in a study of spatial heterogeneity in lung cancer. TCRdb passed the 5' RACE reads through MiXCR, listing each CDR3 protein once. This sample yields some 28,000 distinct CDR3 sequences, of which approximately 8.1% are seen a single time; about 36% belongs to the top ten. Sequencing was performed on PBMCs, taken at surgery. Receptor source: a female donor with early-stage non-small cell lung cancer. Each CDR3 is given with its conserved first and last residue. The D gene is left open where the match is weak. Clone size is given for some rows only: seen once, a few or many times, or a class if the clone is expanded.

j_call | v_call | d_call | clone_size | cdr3_length | cdr3_aa | cdr3_nt
TRBJ2-1 | TRBV20-1 | - | many | 11 | CSVLEFNEQFF | TGCAGTGTCCTAGAGTTCAATGAGCAGTTCTTC
TRBJ2-1 | TRBV27 | TRBD1 | medium-sized | 13 | CASRTGATNEQFF | TGTGCCAGCAGGACAGGGGCGACGAATGAGCAGTTCTTC
TRBJ2-2 | TRBV5-5 | - | many | 16 | CASRPPGTPNTGELFF | TGTGCCAGCAGACCTCCCGGGACTCCAAACACCGGGGAGCTGTTTTTT
TRBJ1-1 | TRBV7-9 | - | - | 13 | CASSLRSGTEAFF | TGTGCCAGCAGCTTAAGGTCGGGCACTGAAGCTTTCTTT
TRBJ2-1 | TRBV2 | TRBD1 | - | 13 | CASSESGGGEQFF | TGTGCCAGCAGTGAATCAGGGGGCGGTGAGCAGTTCTTC
TRBJ1-1 | TRBV6-2/TRBV6-3 | - | few | 15 | CASRPGRHMNTEAFF | TGTGCCAGCAGGCCCGGACGGCACATGAACACTGAAGCTTTCTTT
TRBJ2-2 | TRBV7-9 | - | - | 15 | CASSLAGRNTGELFF | TGTGCCAGCAGCTTAGCGGGACGGAACACCGGGGAGCTGTTTTTT
TRBJ2-1 | TRBV5-5 | - | - | 15 | CASSFLQYTYNEQFF | TGTGCCAGCAGCTTCCTACAGTATACCTACAATGAGCAGTTCTTC
TRBJ1-3 | TRBV9 | - | many | 15 | CASSVTENSGNTIYF | TGTGCCAGCAGCGTCACAGAGAACTCTGGAAACACCATATATTTT
TRBJ2-5 | TRBV5-6 | TRBD1 | few | 13 | CASSRDSGRRQYF | TGTGCCAGCAGCCGGGACAGCGGCCGTCGGCAGTACTTC
TRBJ2-3 | TRBV7-6 | TRBD1 | many | 15 | CASSRGTGGSDTQYF | TGTGCCAGCAGCCGTGGGACAGGGGGATCAGATACGCAGTATTTT
TRBJ2-2 | TRBV18 | TRBD2 | - | 17 | CASSPLAGGPNTGELFF | TGTGCCAGCTCACCACTAGCGGGAGGCCCGAACACCGGGGAGCTGTTTTTT
TRBJ2-1 | TRBV28 | - | few | 16 | CASSLRAPPPYNEQFF | TGTGCCAGCAGTTTAAGGGCCCCACCCCCCTACAATGAGCAGTTCTTC
TRBJ2-7 | TRBV7-9 | - | many | 16 | CASSALWAAPSYEQYF | TGTGCCAGCAGCGCCCTATGGGCGGCCCCTTCCTACGAGCAGTACTTC
TRBJ2-3 | TRBV27 | - | medium-sized | 11 | CASSASDTQYF | TGTGCCAGCAGTGCTTCAGATACGCAGTATTTT
TRBJ2-7 | TRBV6-5 | TRBD1 | few | 16 | CASSYGGQGGPYEQYF | TGTGCCAGCAGTTACGGGGGACAGGGGGGTCCCTACGAGCAGTACTTC
TRBJ2-2 | TRBV6-5 | TRBD2 | - | 15 | CASSRRGACTGELFF | TGTGCCAGTTCGAGGCGGGGGGCTTGCACCGGGGAGCTGTTTTTT
TRBJ1-6 | TRBV11-1 | - | - | 18 | CASRPQGYQDSNNSPLHF | TGTGCCAGCAGACCACAAGGGTACCAGGACTCCAATAATTCACCCCTCCACTTT
TRBJ1-1 | TRBV7-8 | - | many | 15 | CASSVGGRLNTEAFF | TGTGCCAGCAGCGTGGGGGGAAGGTTGAACACTGAAGCTTTCTTT
TRBJ2-4 | TRBV3-1 | TRBD2 | - | 17 | CASSQVGLARAKNIQYF | TGTGCCAGCAGCCAAGTCGGACTAGCGCGAGCCAAAAACATTCAGTACTTC
TRBJ1-1 | TRBV19 | - | many | 17 | CASSYLVRTPGYTEAFF | TGTGCCAGTAGTTACCTGGTCAGGACCCCGGGGTACACTGAAGCTTTCTTT
TRBJ2-1 | TRBV29-1 | - | many | 15 | CSVDGVAGGTMSGFF | -
TRBJ2-3 | TRBV7-2 | - | - | 15 | CASSALKSRTDTQYF | TGTGCCAGCAGCGCCCTCAAATCCCGCACAGATACGCAGTATTTT
TRBJ1-2 | TRBV27 | TRBD1 | many | 16 | CASSLKSTGGYYGYTF | TGTGCCAGCAGTTTGAAATCCACAGGGGGCTACTATGGCTACACCTTC
TRBJ2-7 | TRBV9 | TRBD1 | many | 12 | CASSVQGDEQYF | TGTGCCAGCAGCGTCCAGGGGGACGAGCAGTACTTC
TRBJ1-5 | TRBV27 | TRBD1 | many | 15 | CASSPKTGPRQPQHF | TGTGCCAGCAGTCCGAAGACAGGGCCTCGTCAGCCCCAGCATTTT
TRBJ1-2 | TRBV20-1 | TRBD1 | - | 13 | CSAQQGTGDGYTF | TGCAGTGCACAACAGGGGACGGGGGATGGCTACACCTTC
TRBJ2-1 | TRBV7-2 | TRBD2 | few | 16 | CASSPRTSGTYNEQFF | TGTGCCAGCAGCCCGCGGACTAGCGGGACCTACAATGAGCAGTTCTTC
TRBJ1-5 | TRBV12-3/TRBV12-4 | - | many | 11 | CAFARAQPQHF | TGTGCCTTTGCGAGGGCTCAGCCCCAGCATTTT
TRBJ2-3 | TRBV19 | - | medium-sized | 11 | CASGGTDTQYF | TGTGCCAGTGGCGGCACAGATACGCAGTATTTT
TRBJ2-3 | TRBV5-4 | - | many | 13 | CASSHGGQDTQYF | TGTGCCAGCAGCCACGGGGGGCAAGATACGCAGTATTTT
TRBJ2-3 | TRBV5-1 | TRBD2 | many | 16 | CASSSHSGRSTDTQYF | TGCGCCAGCAGCTCCCATAGCGGGAGGAGCACAGATACGCAGTATTTT
TRBJ2-1 | TRBV28 | - | many | 16 | CASSHDGRGKYNEQFF | TGTGCCAGCAGTCACGACGGACGCGGCAAATACAATGAGCAGTTCTTC
TRBJ2-5 | TRBV4-2 | - | few | 15 | CASSLDGQTQETQYF | TGTGCCAGCAGCCTAGACGGACAGACACAAGAGACCCAGTACTTC
TRBJ2-3 | TRBV25-1 | - | few | 12 | CASSRLTDTQYF | TGTGCCAGCAGTCGCCTCACAGATACGCAGTATTTT
TRBJ1-1 | TRBV12-3/TRBV12-4 | - | many | 15 | CASSSLGRGDTEAFF | TGTGCCAGCAGTTCCCTAGGGCGAGGGGACACTGAAGCTTTCTTT
TRBJ2-7 | TRBV20-1 | - | few | 14 | CSAEDGPRGNEQYF | TGCAGTGCTGAAGACGGGCCACGCGGCAACGAGCAGTACTTC
TRBJ1-1 | TRBV29-1 | - | few | 15 | CSVEDWGGSDTEAFF | TGCAGCGTTGAAGATTGGGGGGGCTCGGACACTGAAGCTTTCTTT
TRBJ1-2 | TRBV3-1 | TRBD1 | few | 15 | CASSHRGTGGRGYTF | TGTGCCAGCAGCCATCGTGGGACAGGGGGCCGTGGCTACACCTTC